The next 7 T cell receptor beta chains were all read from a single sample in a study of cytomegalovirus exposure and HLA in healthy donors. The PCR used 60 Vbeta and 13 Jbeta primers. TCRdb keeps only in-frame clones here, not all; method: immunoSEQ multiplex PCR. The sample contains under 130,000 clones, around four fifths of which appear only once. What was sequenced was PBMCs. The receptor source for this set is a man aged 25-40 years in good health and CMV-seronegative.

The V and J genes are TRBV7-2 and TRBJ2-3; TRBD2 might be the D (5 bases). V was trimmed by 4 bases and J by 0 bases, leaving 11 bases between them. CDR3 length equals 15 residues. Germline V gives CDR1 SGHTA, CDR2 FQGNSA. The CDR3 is CASSSRGRSTDTQYF. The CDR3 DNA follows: TGTGCCAGCAGCTCCAGAGGGCGTAGCACAGATACGCAGTATTTT.

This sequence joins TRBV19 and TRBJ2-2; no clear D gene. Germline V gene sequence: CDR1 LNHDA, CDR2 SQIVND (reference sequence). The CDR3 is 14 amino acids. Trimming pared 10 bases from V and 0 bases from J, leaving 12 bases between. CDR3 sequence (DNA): TGTGCCATCCCCGGAACAGCGAACACCGGGGAGCTGTTTTTT. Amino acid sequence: CAIPGTANTGELFF.

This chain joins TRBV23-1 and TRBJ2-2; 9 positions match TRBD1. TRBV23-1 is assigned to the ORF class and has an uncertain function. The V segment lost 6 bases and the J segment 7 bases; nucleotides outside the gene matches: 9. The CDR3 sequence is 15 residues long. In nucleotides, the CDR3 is TGCGCCAGCAGCCAACCGGGACAGGGTGGCGGGGAGCTGTTTTTT. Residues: CASSQPGQGGGELFF.

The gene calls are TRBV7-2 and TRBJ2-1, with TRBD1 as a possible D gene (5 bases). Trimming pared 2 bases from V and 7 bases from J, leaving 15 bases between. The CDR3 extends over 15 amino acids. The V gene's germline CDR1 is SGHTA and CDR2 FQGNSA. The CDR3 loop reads CASSLHWQGENEQFF. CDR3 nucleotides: TGTGCCAGCAGCTTACACTGGCAGGGTGAGAATGAGCAGTTCTTC.

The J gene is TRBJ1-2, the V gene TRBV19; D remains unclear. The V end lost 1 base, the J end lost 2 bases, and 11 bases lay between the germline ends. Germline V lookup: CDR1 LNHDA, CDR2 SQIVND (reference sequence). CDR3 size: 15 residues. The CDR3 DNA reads TGTGCCAGTAGTATAGGAGGGCACTCCAACTATGGCTACACCTTC. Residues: CASSIGGHSNYGYTF.

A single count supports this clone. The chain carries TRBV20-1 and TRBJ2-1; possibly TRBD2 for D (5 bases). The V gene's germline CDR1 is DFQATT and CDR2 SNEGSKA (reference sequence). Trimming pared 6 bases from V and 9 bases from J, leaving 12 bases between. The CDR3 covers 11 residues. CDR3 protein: CSATGDGEQFF. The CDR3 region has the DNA TGCAGTGCAACCGGGGATGGTGAGCAGTTCTTC.

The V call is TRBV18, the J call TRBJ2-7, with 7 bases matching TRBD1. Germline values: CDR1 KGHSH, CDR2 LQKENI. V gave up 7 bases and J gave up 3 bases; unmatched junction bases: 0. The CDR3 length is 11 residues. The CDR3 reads CASWDSYEQYF. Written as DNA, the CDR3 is TGTGCCAGCTGGGACAGCTACGAGCAGTACTTC.